These 26 T cell receptor beta chains share one sample of origin, sequenced in a study of blood T cell repertoires in COVID-19. Assay: immunoSEQ multiplex PCR; the TCRdb copy retains only in-frame clones and omits some. The table shows over 85,000 clones, with approximately 78% occurring only once. Sequencing input: peripheral blood. The receptors here all came from a man in his sixties with active or convalescent COVID-19.

The chain couples TRBV5-6 to TRBJ1-2; 7 bases are shared with TRBD1. This CDR3 has 13 residues. CDR1 is SGHDT and CDR2 is YYEEEE in the germline V gene. With 4 bases clipped from V and 6 bases from J, the junction kept 6 bases outside the gene matches. For the CDR3, the DNA is TGTGCCAGCAGCCCCCAGGGGGTCCATGGCTACACCTTC. Translating gives CASSPQGVHGYTF.

The chain links TRBV7-8 to TRBJ1-5, with 9 nucleotides matching TRBD1. V lost 6 bases and J lost 6; bases outside the gene matches: 6. The CDR3 runs to 14 residues. Germline values: CDR1 SGHVS, CDR2 FQNEAQ. As DNA, the CDR3 is TGTGCCAGCAGGGACAGGGGCAACGGTCAGCCCCAGCATTTT. Its protein product is CASRDRGNGQPQHF.

The count of this clone is one. The chain joins TRBV6-1 to TRBJ1-5, with 8 positions matching TRBD1. The germline gives CDR1 MNHNS, CDR2 SASEGT. Unmatched junction bases numbered 5, after V lost 7 bases and J lost 6 bases. The CDR3 has 13 residues. The CDR3 DNA reads TGTGCCAGCAACGGGGACAGGCCTCAGCCCCAGCATTTT. Protein: CASNGDRPQPQHF.

The chain has TRBV28 and TRBJ1-2, with 11 bases identical to TRBD1. The V segment lost 7 bases and the J segment 3 bases; nucleotides outside the gene matches: 13. Looked up from germline, CDR1 is MDHEN and CDR2 is SYDVKM. This CDR3 comprises 17 residues. The CDR3 DNA is TGTGCCAGCATCAATCAGCTGGGGACAGGGGGACACTATGGCTACACCTTC. This gives the protein CASINQLGTGGHYGYTF.

The chain couples TRBV18 to TRBJ2-5; TRBD2 agrees at 9 bases. Germline trimming cut 6 bases from V and 4 bases from J; bases unmatched to any gene: 12. The length of the CDR3 is 16 residues. CDR1 and CDR2 from the germline V gene are KGHSH and LQKENI. The CDR3 coding sequence is TGTGCCAGCTCCCCCGGTGGTAGCGGGAGTTCAGAGACCCAGTACTTC. Protein sequence: CASSPGGSGSSETQYF.

This clone was detected a few times. The J gene is TRBJ2-7, the V gene TRBV6-2 or TRBV6-3, with 14 bases identical to TRBD2. Germline lookup yields CDR1 MNHEY and CDR2 SVGEGT. The CDR3 is 17 amino acids. Trimming took 5 bases from V and 7 from J; bases not matched to a gene: 13. The CDR3, as DNA: TGTGCCAGCAGTGACCATCCGGGACTAGCGGGAGTCCGGGAGCAGTACGTC. Translated: CASSDHPGLAGVREQYV.

This chain uses TRBV5-6 with TRBJ2-3, with unresolved D. The CDR3 sequence is 13 residues long. CDR1 is SGHDT, CDR2 YYEEEE, per germline. Trimming removed 6 bases at V and 3 bases at J, with 11 bases between. CDR3 sequence reads: CASTPGGTDTQYF. As DNA, the CDR3 is TGTGCCAGCACCCCAGGTGGGACAGATACGCAGTATTTT.

The V and J genes are TRBV28 and TRBJ1-5; D is ambiguous. Between the trimmed V and J ends, which lost 2 bases and 0 bases, there was a span of 8 bases. The germline V gene has CDR1 MDHEN and CDR2 SYDVKM. The CDR3 sequence is 15 residues long. The CDR3 nucleotides read TGTGCCAGCAGTTTAACGGGTTATAGCAATCAGCCCCAGCATTTT. Its translation: CASSLTGYSNQPQHF.

The gene calls are TRBV28 and TRBJ1-5, with D possibly being TRBD1 (5 bases). V was trimmed by 6 bases and J by 6 bases, leaving 12 bases between them. The V gene's germline CDR1 is MDHEN and CDR2 SYDVKM. This CDR3 region has 13 residues. In nucleotides, the CDR3 is TGTGCCAGCAGCTTCACCCAGGGTCAGCCCCAGCATTTT. Translating gives CASSFTQGQPQHF.

This clone came up a few times. The chain recombines TRBV7-9 with TRBJ1-1; 9 bases are a match to TRBD1. V shed 3 bases and J 5 bases; nucleotides not matched to a gene: 10. The CDR3 is made up of 16 amino acids. Germline CDR1 SEHNR, CDR2 FQNEAQ (reference sequence). The CDR3 is CASSFRQGVGSTEAFF. DNA for the CDR3: TGTGCCAGCAGCTTCCGACAGGGGGTTGGTAGTACTGAAGCTTTCTTT.

The rearrangement joins TRBV7-9 to TRBJ2-3; tentatively, D is TRBD1 (5 bases). The length of the CDR3 is 13 residues. Trimming stripped 3 bases from V and 4 bases from J, with 8 bases between. Germline loops: CDR1 SEHNR, CDR2 FQNEAQ (reference sequence). CDR3 in amino acids: CASSLGQADTQYF. As DNA, the CDR3 is TGTGCCAGCAGCTTGGGGCAAGCAGATACGCAGTATTTT. Using reference TRBV7-9 and TRBJ2-3 for the parts outside the CDR3, the full variable domain is DTGVSQNPRHKITKRGQNVTFRCDPISEHNRLYWYRQTLGQGPEFLTYFQNEAQLEKSRLLSDRFSAERPKGSFSTLEIQRTEQGDSAMYLCASSLGQADTQYFGPGTRLTVL.

This clone appeared a few times. The J gene is TRBJ1-5, the V gene TRBV2; 7 nucleotides match TRBD1. The V and J ends lost 7 bases and 5 bases, in that order; junction bases with no gene match: 11. The CDR3 is 15 amino acids. Per the germline V gene, CDR1 is SNHLY and CDR2 is FYNNEI. CDR3 sequence: CASKKDRVRDQPQHF. CDR3 DNA: TGTGCCAGCAAAAAAGACAGGGTGAGGGATCAGCCCCAGCATTTT. Together with reference TRBV2 and TRBJ1-5, the CDR3 gives the full variable domain: EPEVTQTPSHQVTQMGQEVILRCVPISNHLYFYWYRQILGQKVEFLVSFYNNEISEKSEIFDDQFSVERPDGSNFTLKIRSTKLEDSAMYFCASKKDRVRDQPQHFGDGTRLSIL.

The chain uses TRBV29-1 and TRBJ1-2, with 9 positions matching TRBD1. Germline CDR1 and CDR2: SQVTM and ANQGSEA. The CDR3 length is 14 residues. Trimming cost V 8 bases and J 8 bases; bases outside gene matches: 15. The CDR3 sequence: CSCQRSTGGEGYTF. CDR3 DNA sequence: TGCAGCTGCCAAAGATCGACAGGGGGTGAAGGCTACACCTTC. Using reference TRBV29-1 and TRBJ1-2 for the parts outside the CDR3, the full variable domain is SAVISQKPSRDICQRGTSLTIQCQVDSQVTMMFWYRQQPGQSLTLIATANQGSEATYESGFVIDKFPISRPNLTFSTLTVSNMSPEDSSIYLCSCQRSTGGEGYTFGSGTRLTVV.

The chain combines TRBV6-6 with TRBJ2-7, with 9 bases identical to TRBD1. CDR3 size: 15 residues. V was clipped by 7 bases and J by 1 base; unmatched bases: 8. CDR1 MNHNY and CDR2 SVGAGI come from the germline V gene (reference sequence). Written as DNA, the CDR3 is TGTGCCAGCACCCAACCGGGACAGGGATCCTACGAGCAGTACTTC. Protein product: CASTQPGQGSYEQYF.

V gene TRBV6-5 combines with J gene TRBJ2-7, with 11 bases matching TRBD1. CDR3 length: 13 amino acids. CDR1 MNHEY and CDR2 SVGAGI come from the germline V gene. Trimming at V came to 8 bases and at J to 4 bases, leaving 4 bases not matched to a gene. CDR3: CASGRDRGYEQYV. The CDR3 region has the DNA TGTGCCAGCGGGAGGGACAGGGGGTACGAGCAGTACGTC.

The chain uses TRBV7-9 and TRBJ2-1; 12 positions match TRBD2. Germline-derived CDR1 and CDR2 are SEHNR and FQNEAQ (reference sequence). Germline trimming cut 5 bases from V and 0 bases from J; bases unmatched to any gene: 5. The CDR3 runs 17 residues. CDR3 amino acids: CASSGTSGSHSYNEQFF. The CDR3 nucleotides read TGTGCCAGCAGCGGGACTAGCGGGTCTCACTCCTACAATGAGCAGTTCTTC.

A few counts support this clone. This rearrangement joins TRBV3-1 (or the pseudogene TRBV3-2) to TRBJ2-1; 7 bases agree with TRBD1. CDR3 size: 15 residues. Trimming at V came to 9 bases and at J to 3 bases, leaving 11 bases not matched to a gene. The germline V gene encodes CDR1 LGHDT and CDR2 YNNKEL (reference sequence). The CDR3 reads CASKPRQGFYNEQFF. The CDR3 region has the DNA TGTGCCAGTAAACCAAGACAGGGCTTCTACAATGAGCAGTTCTTC.

A few counts support this clone. The gene calls are TRBV9 and TRBJ2-3, with D maybe TRBD2 (5 bases). The V end was cut by 0 bases, the J end by 0 bases, with 17 bases between. This CDR3 has 18 amino acids. Germline CDR1 reads SGDLS; CDR2 reads YYNGEE. Written as DNA, the CDR3 is TGTGCCAGCAGCGTAGCTACTTCCAGCGGCGGGAGCACAGATACGCAGTATTTT. The encoded protein is CASSVATSSGGSTDTQYF.

The J gene is TRBJ2-5, the V gene TRBV7-2, with unresolved D. V was trimmed by 1 base and J by 3 bases, leaving 6 bases between them. Looked up from germline, CDR1 is SGHTA and CDR2 is FQGNSA. The CDR3 consists of 13 residues. The CDR3 nucleotides are TGTGCCAGCAGCTTAGATGGAGAAGAGACCCAGTACTTC. Translated, it gives CASSLDGEETQYF.

This clone was seen a few times. V gene TRBV19 combines with J gene TRBJ1-5, with 8 bases matching TRBD1. The CDR3 loop spans 14 amino acids. Looked up from germline, CDR1 is LNHDA and CDR2 is SQIVND (reference sequence). The ends lost 6 bases at V and 4 bases at J; junction bases unmatched: 5. The DNA for the CDR3 is TGTGCCAGTAGCATCAGGGGGCAAAATCAGCCCCAGCATTTT. Translation gives CASSIRGQNQPQHF.

The chain has TRBV6-5 and TRBJ2-1, with 9 bases identical to TRBD2. The CDR3 length is 15 residues. V dropped 6 bases and J dropped 3; count of bases not matched to a gene: 6. Germline CDR1 and CDR2: MNHEY and SVGAGI. CDR3 protein: CASRRLADVYNEQFF. CDR3 DNA: TGTGCCAGCAGAAGACTAGCGGACGTCTACAATGAGCAGTTCTTC.

The chain carries TRBV5-1 and TRBJ2-2; 10 bases agree with TRBD2. This CDR3 has 17 amino acids. The germline gives CDR1 SGHRS, CDR2 YFSETQ. V dropped 2 bases and J dropped 5; count of bases not matched to a gene: 9. In nucleotides, the CDR3 is TGCGCCAGCAGCTTCAGGCTAGCGGGAGCGTATACCGGGGAGCTGTTTTTT. This codes for CASSFRLAGAYTGELFF.

The sample holds many counts of this clone. The J gene is TRBJ2-1, the V gene TRBV5-4, with 8 bases matching TRBD2. The CDR3 spans 16 residues. The germline CDR1 and CDR2 sequences are SGHNT and YYREEE (reference sequence). V shed 3 bases, J shed 5 bases, and the junction held 10 bases outside the gene matches. In nucleotides, the CDR3 is TGTGCCAGCAGCTCTTCCGGGACTAGATCGAACAATGAGCAGTTCTTC. This gives the protein CASSSSGTRSNNEQFF.

The CDR3 region has the DNA TGTGCCAGCAGCTTCGGGTATGGCTACACCTTC. Residues: CASSFGYGYTF. This chain connects TRBV7-9 to TRBJ1-2; no clear D. From germline, CDR1 is SEHNR and CDR2 FQNEAQ (reference sequence). Trimming pared 3 bases from V and 5 bases from J, leaving 4 bases between. CDR3 length equals 11 residues.

The chain uses TRBV6-5 and TRBJ1-2; TRBD1 matches 8 bases. Germline lookup yields CDR1 MNHEY and CDR2 SVGAGI. The V gene end was trimmed by 8 bases and the J gene end by 8 bases; junction bases not matched to a gene: 7. CDR3 size: 12 residues. The CDR3 bases are TGTGCCAGCCTGGATCAGGGGGCCGGCTACACCTTC. Its translation is CASLDQGAGYTF.

This sequence joins TRBV7-6 and TRBJ1-3; possibly TRBD1 for D (5 bases). Germline V gene lookup returns CDR1 SGHVS and CDR2 FNYEAQ. The CDR3 has 16 amino acids. Deletions cut 4 bases from V and 4 bases from J, with 17 bases between. The CDR3: CASSSNTRGTGNTIYF. The CDR3 DNA reads TGTGCCAGCAGCTCAAACACCCGCGGGACGGGAAACACCATATATTTT.